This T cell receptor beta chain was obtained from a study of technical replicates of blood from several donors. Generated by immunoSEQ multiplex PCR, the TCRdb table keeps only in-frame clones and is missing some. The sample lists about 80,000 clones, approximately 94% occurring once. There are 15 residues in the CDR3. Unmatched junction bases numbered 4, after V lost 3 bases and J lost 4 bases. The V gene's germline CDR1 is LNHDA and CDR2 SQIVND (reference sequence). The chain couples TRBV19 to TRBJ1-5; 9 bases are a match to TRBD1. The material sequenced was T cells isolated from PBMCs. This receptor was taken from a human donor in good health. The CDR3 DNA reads TGTGCCAGTAGTATTGGGGACAGGGAAAATCAGCCCCAGCATTTT. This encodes CASSIGDRENQPQHF.